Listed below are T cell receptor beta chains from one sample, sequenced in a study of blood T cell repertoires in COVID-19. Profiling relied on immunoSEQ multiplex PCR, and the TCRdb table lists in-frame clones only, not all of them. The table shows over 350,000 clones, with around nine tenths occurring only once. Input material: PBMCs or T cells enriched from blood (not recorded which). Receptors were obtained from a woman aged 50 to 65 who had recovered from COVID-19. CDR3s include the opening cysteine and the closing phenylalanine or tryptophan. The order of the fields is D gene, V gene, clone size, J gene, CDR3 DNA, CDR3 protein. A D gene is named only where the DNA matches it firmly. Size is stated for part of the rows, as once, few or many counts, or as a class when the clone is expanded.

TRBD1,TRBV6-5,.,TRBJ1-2,TGTGCCAGCAGAGGGGACAGGGCTTCTAACTATGGCTACACCTTC,CASRGDRASNYGYTF
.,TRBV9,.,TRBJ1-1,TGTGCCAGCAGCGTAGGGTCCGGCGGAACGCGGGCTGAAGCTTTCTTT,CASSVGSGGTRAEAFF
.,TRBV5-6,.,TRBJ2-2,TGTGCCAGCAGCTTAGTGGGGGGGCTGGACACCGGGGAGCTGTTTTTT,CASSLVGGLDTGELFF
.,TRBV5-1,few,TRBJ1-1,TGCGCCAGCAGAGACCAGGGGAACACTGAAGCTTTCTTT,CASRDQGNTEAFF
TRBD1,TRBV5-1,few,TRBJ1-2,TGCGCCAGCAGCCTGACCTCCCGGACAGGGGGGTATGGCTACACCTTC,CASSLTSRTGGYGYTF
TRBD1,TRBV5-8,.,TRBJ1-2,TGTGCCAGCAGCCTGGGAACAGGGGGCGAAATCTCTAATGGCTACACCTTC,CASSLGTGGEISNGYTF
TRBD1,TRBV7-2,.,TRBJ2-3,TGTGCCAGCAGCTCTACCCGGGACAGGGGTACAGATACGCAGTATTTT,CASSSTRDRGTDTQYF
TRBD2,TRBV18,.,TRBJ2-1,TGTGCCAGCTCGGCCTCTAGCGGGATAGTCTATGAGCAGTTCTTC,CASSASSGIVYEQFF
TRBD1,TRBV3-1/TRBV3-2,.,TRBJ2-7,TGTGCCAGCAGCCCCAGGGGGTCTCACGAGCAGTACTTC,CASSPRGSHEQYF
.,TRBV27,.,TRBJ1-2,TGTGCCAGCAGTTTCTCTGCTAACTATGGCTACACCTTC,CASSFSANYGYTF
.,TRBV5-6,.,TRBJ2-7,TGTGCCAGCAGCTTGTACAACAGGGTGAGTCACGAGCAGTACTTC,CASSLYNRVSHEQYF
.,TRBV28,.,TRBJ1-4,TGTGCCAGCAGTTTCGGTCAAGGGGAAGCTTCGACTAATGAAAAACTGTTTTTT,CASSFGQGEASTNEKLFF
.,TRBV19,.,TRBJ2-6,TGTGCCAGTAATGGGGGGGCCTCGGGGGCCAACGTCCTGACTTTC,CASNGGASGANVLTF
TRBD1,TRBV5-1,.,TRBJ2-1,TGCGCCAGCAGCCAGGGACAGGGCTCCTACAATGAGCAGTTCTTC,CASSQGQGSYNEQFF
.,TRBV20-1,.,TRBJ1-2,TGCAGTGGGGGGGGCTATGGCTACACCTTC,CSGGGYGYTF
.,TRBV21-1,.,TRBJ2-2,TGTGCCAGCAACCCCATTAGGCTAGCGGGGGATTATACGGGCACCGGGGAGCTGTTTTTT,CASNPIRLAGDYTGTGELFF
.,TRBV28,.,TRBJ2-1,TGTGCCAGCAGTCGTACCGTCCCCCAGGGCAATGAGCAGTTCTTC,CASSRTVPQGNEQFF
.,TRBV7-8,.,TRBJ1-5,TGTGCCAGCAGCTTAGCGAGGGTCGGGAATCAGCCCCAGCATTTT,CASSLARVGNQPQHF
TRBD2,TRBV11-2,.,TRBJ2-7,TGTGCCAGCAGCTTTTTCGGCGGGGGGCTGTACGAGCAGTACTTC,CASSFFGGGLYEQYF
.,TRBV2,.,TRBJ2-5,TGTGCCAGCAGTACCGGACTCGGGGAGACCCAGTACTTC,CASSTGLGETQYF
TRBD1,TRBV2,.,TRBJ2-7,TGTGCCAGCAGTGACCAGGGGGCGTCTTACGAGCAGTACTTC,CASSDQGASYEQYF
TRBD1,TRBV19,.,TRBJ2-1,TGTGCCACTAGGGCACAGGGGGACAATGAGCAGTTCTTC,CATRAQGDNEQFF
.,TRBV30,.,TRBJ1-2,TGTGCCTGGAGTGAAGGGGGAAAAAACACCTTC,CAWSEGGKNTF
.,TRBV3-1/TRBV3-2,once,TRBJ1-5,TGTGCCAGCAGCCAAATGCGGGGTGGGACCTACGATCAGCCCCAGCATTTT,CASSQMRGGTYDQPQHF
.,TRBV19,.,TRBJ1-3,TGTGCCAGTATTCCGAATCTAGTCGGAAACACCATATATTTT,CASIPNLVGNTIYF
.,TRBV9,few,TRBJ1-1,TGTGCCAGCAGCGCGTGGGGGGGAACTGAAGCTTTCTTT,CASSAWGGTEAFF
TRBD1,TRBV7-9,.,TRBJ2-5,TGTGCCAGCAGCTTCGAGCCGGGACAGCAAGAGACCCAGTACTTC,CASSFEPGQQETQYF
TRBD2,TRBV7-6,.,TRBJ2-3,TGTGCCAGTAGTATAGCGGGGGGAACTGATACGCAGTATTTT,CASSIAGGTDTQYF
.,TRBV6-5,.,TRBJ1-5,TGTGCCAGCAGTTACTCTCGCACTCGGAATCAGCCCCAGCATTTT,CASSYSRTRNQPQHF
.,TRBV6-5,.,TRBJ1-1,TGTGCCAGCATGGGGGGAACACCTCCCGAAGCTTTCTTT,CASMGGTPPEAFF
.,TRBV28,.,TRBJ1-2,TGTGCCAGTACCCTACAGGTTAACTATGGCTACACCTTC,CASTLQVNYGYTF
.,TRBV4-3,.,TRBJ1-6,TGCGCCAGCAGCCAAGATCCCGGGAATAATTCACCCCTCCACTTT,CASSQDPGNNSPLHF
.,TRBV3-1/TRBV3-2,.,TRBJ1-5,TGTGCCAGCAGCCAAGGCTGGTTTCAAGGGAGTCAGCCCCAGCATTTT,CASSQGWFQGSQPQHF
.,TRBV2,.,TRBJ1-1,TGTAAGATCCAGAGGACATACTCGAACACTGAAGCTTTCTTT,CKIQRTYSNTEAFF
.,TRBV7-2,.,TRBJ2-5,TGTGCCAGCAGCCGCCTCGTGGGCCAGGAGACCCAGTACTTC,CASSRLVGQETQYF
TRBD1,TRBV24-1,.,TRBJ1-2,TGTGCCACCTCAGACAGGGGCTATGGCTACACCTTC,CATSDRGYGYTF
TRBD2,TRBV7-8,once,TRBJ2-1,TGTGCCAGCAGCTTTATGGGCGGGGGGATCTACAATGAGCAGTTCTTC,CASSFMGGGIYNEQFF
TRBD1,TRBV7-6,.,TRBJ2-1,TGTGCCAGCAGCACATCCGCGGGACAGGGTATCAATGAGCAGTTCTTC,CASSTSAGQGINEQFF
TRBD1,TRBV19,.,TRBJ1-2,TGTGCCAGTTCTAGATTCCCCGGGACAGGGAGCACAACTAACTATGGCTACACCTTC,CASSRFPGTGSTTNYGYTF
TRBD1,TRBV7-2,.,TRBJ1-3,TGTGCCAGCAGCTTAAGGCAGGGGGCTACTGGAAACACCATATATTTT,CASSLRQGATGNTIYF
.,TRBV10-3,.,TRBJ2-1,TGTGCCATCAGTGAGTCGGGGGGGCGATTATACAATGAGCAGTTCTTC,CAISESGGRLYNEQFF
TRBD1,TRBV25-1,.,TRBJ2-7,TGTGCCAGCATACTTCTAGGACAGGGCTCCGAGCAGTACTTC,CASILLGQGSEQYF
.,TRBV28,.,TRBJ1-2,TGTGCCAGCAGTTTCAGGGGATACGGCTACACCTTC,CASSFRGYGYTF
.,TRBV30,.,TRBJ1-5,TGTGCCTGGAGTGAGGGGTCCAGAGGTAATCAGCCCCAGCATTTT,CAWSEGSRGNQPQHF
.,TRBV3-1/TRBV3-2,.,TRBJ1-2,TGTGCCAGCAGCCAACCAGGACAGAGCTATGGCTACACCTTC,CASSQPGQSYGYTF